Sequencing of this TCR beta chain was carried out in a study of radiation and T cells in renal cell carcinoma (dated by TCRdb to about 2020). Looking at the study overall: In total, roughly 52 samples, comprising around 26 tumors and around 27 peripheral blood samples, were subjected to TCR beta sequencing. The last blood draw occurred 4 weeks after radiation, at the same time as nephrectomy. Across all 53 samples, roughly 3,700,000 unique CDR3 nucleotide sequences encoding about 2.4 million unique CDR3 amino acid sequences were identified. Points the paper makes about the study in general: No pretreatment tumor biopsies were available, so the baseline intratumoral presence of clonotypes could not be determined. In blood, the top tumor clonotypes increased from baseline to 2 weeks after radiation and then shrank by 4 weeks, which suggests a temporary expansion of tumor-resident clones. Changes in the blood repertoire were not tracked past 4 weeks after treatment. With a single-armed trial design, the study had no way to address how radiation dose or scheduling affects the TCR repertoire.

Following the manufacturer's recommendations, the immunoSEQ kit was used to generate TCR beta libraries from genomic DNA. For library preparation, a first multiplex PCR was performed with proprietary primers, followed by a second PCR in which unique barcodes were added, and bead cleanups were performed after each round. A positive control reaction and a negative control reaction, both provided in the kit, were run with every batch of samples. The final libraries were assessed on an Agilent 4200 TapeStation D1000 ScreenTape, pooled by volume, and quantified by qPCR. Sequencing ran on an Illumina NextSeq500 with a MidOutput 150-cycle cartridge, using 156 Read1 and 15 Index1 cycles with kit custom primers. The pooled library was loaded at around 1 pM, and 20% PhiX control was spiked in. In the original analysis: Vendor-processed data were analyzed in R, and a clonotype was defined as all T cells sharing the same CDR3 nucleotide sequence. In the clone abundance analyses, frequencies in each sample were normalized to that sample's 10,000 most abundant clones. Public T cell clones, averaging fewer than five per sample, were removed before analysis. Tumor-enriched and baseline blood-enriched clonotypes were defined by at least a 32-fold difference in abundance between compartments. A beta-binomial differential abundance model was used to identify clonotypes that were expanded or contracted between blood time points. Tumor-blood repertoire similarity was measured with the Baroni-Urbani and Buser coefficient, and groups were compared using two-tailed Wilcoxon tests in R. TCRdb mirrors the immuneACCESS table, restricted to in-frame sequences. Some clones are absent from its copies; in checked studies, under half trace to an unresolved V gene, and the reason for the others is unknown. V, J and clone size were drawn from that table, and D and trimming were deduced from the DNA. The sample yields around 100,000 clones; 80% to 90% were counted once. The top ten constitute approximately 7.7% of the sample.

This clone showed up just once. The antigen this receptor binds is unknown. Base quality data are lacking; no much larger clone is found one base away. The time point label here, explained by the study, means: blood 4 weeks post-SBRT, at nephrectomy. The sample's treatment or condition label, decoded: 15 Gy SBRT to primary tumor, nephrectomy 4 weeks later. Samples came from a clinical trial, in which primary renal cell carcinomas received 15 Gy stereotactic body radiation therapy followed by nephrectomy 4 weeks later. To follow tumor-enriched clonotypes, serial peripheral blood was collected from radiation-treated patients at baseline and at 2 weeks and 4 weeks after SBRT. All patients had renal cell carcinoma with clear cell pathology. Genomic DNA for TCR sequencing was prepared using the QIAamp DNA Blood Mini Kit (Qiagen). Samples were included in the analyses only if all quality control checks were passed.

The CDR3 sequence holds 15 residues, the cysteine and phenylalanine included. The read is trimmed to its CDR3 DNA, 45 bases read in frame from base 1. The germline V gene (reference sequence) specifies SEHNR as CDR1 and FQNEAQ as CDR2. V ends up 4 bases short and J 4 bases short, with an unmatched junction base count of 9. The chain couples TRBV7-9 to TRBJ1-1; 7 bases in the junction line up with TRBD1. The clonotype was recovered from a man in his 60s with renal cell carcinoma. Sample: blood, taken from a patient whose treatment included radiotherapy and nephrectomy. Here the CDR3 is given as CASSSLMTGTTEAFF. The bases read TGTGCCAGCAGCTCCCTGATGACAGGGACCACTGAAGCTTTCTTT. With the portions outside the CDR3 filled from the reference TRBV7-9 and TRBJ1-1 genes, the complete variable region becomes DTGVSQNPRHKITKRGQNVTFRCDPISEHNRLYWYRQTLGQGPEFLTYFQNEAQLEKSRLLSDRFSAERPKGSFSTLEIQRTEQGDSAMYLCASSSLMTGTTEAFFGQGTRLTVV.